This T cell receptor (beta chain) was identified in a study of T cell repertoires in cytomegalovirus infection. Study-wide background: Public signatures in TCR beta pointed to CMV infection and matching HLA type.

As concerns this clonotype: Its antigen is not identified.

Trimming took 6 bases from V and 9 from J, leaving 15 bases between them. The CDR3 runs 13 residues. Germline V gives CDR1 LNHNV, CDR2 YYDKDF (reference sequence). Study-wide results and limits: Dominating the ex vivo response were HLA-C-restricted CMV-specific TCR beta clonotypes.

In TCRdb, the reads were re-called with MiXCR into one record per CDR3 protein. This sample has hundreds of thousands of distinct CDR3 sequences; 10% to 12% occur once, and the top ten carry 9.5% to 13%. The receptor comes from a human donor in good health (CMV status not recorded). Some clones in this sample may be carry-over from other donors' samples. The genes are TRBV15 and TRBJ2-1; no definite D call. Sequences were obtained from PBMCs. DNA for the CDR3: TGTGCCACCAGGAGTAGTGGGGTCAGTGAGCAGTTCTTC. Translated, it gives CATRSSGVSEQFF.